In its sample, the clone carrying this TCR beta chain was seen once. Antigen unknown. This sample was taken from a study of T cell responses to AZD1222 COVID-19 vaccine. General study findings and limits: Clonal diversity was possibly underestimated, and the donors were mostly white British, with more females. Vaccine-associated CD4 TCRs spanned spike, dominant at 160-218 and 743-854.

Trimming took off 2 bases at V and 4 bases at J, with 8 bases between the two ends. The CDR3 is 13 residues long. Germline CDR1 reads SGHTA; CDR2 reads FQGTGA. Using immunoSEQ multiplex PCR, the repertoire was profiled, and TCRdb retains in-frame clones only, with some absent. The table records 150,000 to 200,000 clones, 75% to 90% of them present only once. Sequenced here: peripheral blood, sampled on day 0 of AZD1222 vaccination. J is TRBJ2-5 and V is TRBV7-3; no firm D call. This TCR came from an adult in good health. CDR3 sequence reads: CASSLYAAETQYF. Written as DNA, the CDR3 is TGTGCCAGCAGCTTATACGCGGCAGAGACCCAGTACTTC.